The rows below give T cell receptor beta chains drawn from one sample of a study of blood T cell repertoires in COVID-19. Measured with immunoSEQ multiplex PCR; TCRdb has only the in-frame clones, and not every one. The data contain about 310,000 clones, around 90% of them singletons. Sequencing was performed on peripheral blood. The source of these receptors is a man in his fifties with active or convalescent COVID-19. Both conserved end residues are part of each CDR3. The order of the fields is CDR3 length, D gene, J gene, clone size, V gene, CDR3 DNA, CDR3 protein. D genes are given only for firm matches. Some rows have no size entry. The others give once, few or many, or a class for an expanded clone.

length: 16
D: NA
J: TRBJ1-4
size: NA
V: TRBV28
DNA: TGTGCCAGCAGTTTAGCCCTACAGTCCGCTAATGAAAAACTGTTTTTT
CDR3: CASSLALQSANEKLFF

length: 14
D: TRBD1
J: TRBJ2-5
size: NA
V: TRBV5-1
DNA: TGCGCCAGCAGCTCTCCCGGGACAGAAGAGACCCAGTACTTC
CDR3: CASSSPGTEETQYF

length: 14
D: TRBD2
J: TRBJ2-1
size: NA
V: TRBV28
DNA: TGTGCCAGCAGTTTATACGTGCCTGGCGGGAGCCCGTTCTTC
CDR3: CASSLYVPGGSPFF

length: 16
D: NA
J: TRBJ1-3
size: once
V: TRBV7-8
DNA: TGTGCCAGCACCCCGACAGGCCGATACTCTGGAAACACCATATATTTT
CDR3: CASTPTGRYSGNTIYF

length: 11
D: NA
J: TRBJ1-1
size: NA
V: TRBV20-1
DNA: TGCAGTGCTAGTCCAGACACGAGTGCTTTCTTT
CDR3: CSASPDTSAFF

length: 18
D: TRBD2
J: TRBJ2-1
size: NA
V: TRBV9
DNA: TGTGCCAGCAGCCTTATAAGGACTAGCGTTTACTCCTACAATGAGCAGTTCTTC
CDR3: CASSLIRTSVYSYNEQFF

length: 17
D: NA
J: TRBJ1-5
size: few
V: TRBV21-1
DNA: TGTGCCAGCAGCATTACAACCCCCGGGACAGGATATCAGCCCCAGCATTTT
CDR3: CASSITTPGTGYQPQHF

length: 13
D: TRBD1
J: TRBJ1-2
size: NA
V: TRBV24-1
DNA: TGTGCCACCAGTGATGGACAGGGCGGAGGCTACACCTTC
CDR3: CATSDGQGGGYTF

length: 15
D: NA
J: TRBJ2-1
size: NA
V: TRBV5-1
DNA: TGCGCCAGCAGCTTGGCGGGAGCAACCTACAATGAGCAGTTCTTC
CDR3: CASSLAGATYNEQFF

length: 14
D: NA
J: TRBJ2-7
size: NA
V: TRBV28
DNA: TGTGCCAGCAGTTCGACTATACAACCCTACGAGCAGTACTTC
CDR3: CASSSTIQPYEQYF

length: 15
D: TRBD2
J: TRBJ2-5
size: NA
V: TRBV5-1
DNA: TGCGCCAGCAGCCCCGGGACTAGCGGGAAACAGACCCAGTACTTC
CDR3: CASSPGTSGKQTQYF

length: 15
D: NA
J: TRBJ2-5
size: NA
V: TRBV5-5
DNA: TGTGCCAGCAGCTTGGCCCGGCGGGGTTTGGAGACCCAGTACTTC
CDR3: CASSLARRGLETQYF

length: 15
D: NA
J: TRBJ1-2
size: NA
V: TRBV4-2
DNA: TGTGCCAGCAGCCAAGACTGGGAAACAGGCTATGGCTACACCTTC
CDR3: CASSQDWETGYGYTF

length: 15
D: NA
J: TRBJ1-2
size: once
V: TRBV10-3
DNA: TGTGCCATCACCCAGGACAGAGGGGCCCACTATGGCTACACCTTC
CDR3: CAITQDRGAHYGYTF

length: 14
D: TRBD1
J: TRBJ1-1
size: once
V: TRBV5-8
DNA: TGTGCCAGCAGCCAGCAGGGGGGGAACACTGAAGCTTTCTTT
CDR3: CASSQQGGNTEAFF

length: 16
D: TRBD1
J: TRBJ2-2
size: NA
V: TRBV18
DNA: TGTGCCAGCTCCCTCAGACAGGGTCGAGACACCGGGGAGCTGTTTTTT
CDR3: CASSLRQGRDTGELFF

length: 13
D: NA
J: TRBJ1-1
size: NA
V: TRBV5-1
DNA: TGCGCCAGCAGCCCAACAGGCAACACTGAAGCTTTCTTT
CDR3: CASSPTGNTEAFF

length: 15
D: TRBD1
J: TRBJ1-6
size: NA
V: TRBV6-4
DNA: TGTGCCAGCAGTGCCGCCGGGACAGGGGTCTCACCCCTCCACTTT
CDR3: CASSAAGTGVSPLHF

length: 15
D: TRBD1
J: TRBJ2-3
size: NA
V: TRBV28
DNA: TGTGCCAGCAGTCGAGGGGGCGCCGGGGTAGATACGCAGTATTTT
CDR3: CASSRGGAGVDTQYF

length: 15
D: NA
J: TRBJ2-1
size: NA
V: TRBV4-1
DNA: TGCGCCAGCAGCCGAGAGGGGCTCTCCTACAATGAGCAGTTCTTC
CDR3: CASSREGLSYNEQFF

length: 12
D: TRBD1
J: TRBJ1-2
size: NA
V: TRBV28
DNA: TGTGCCAGCAGTTGGACAGGGGTGGGCTACACCTTC
CDR3: CASSWTGVGYTF

length: 15
D: TRBD1
J: TRBJ1-2
size: NA
V: TRBV29-1
DNA: TGCAGCGTCCATACCTCTAGGACAGGGGGCGGCGGCTACACCTTC
CDR3: CSVHTSRTGGGGYTF

length: 15
D: TRBD1
J: TRBJ1-4
size: NA
V: TRBV4-1
DNA: TGCGCCAGCAGCCCCGCGGACAGGGGGGGTGAAAAACTGTTTTTT
CDR3: CASSPADRGGEKLFF

length: 14
D: NA
J: TRBJ2-2
size: NA
V: TRBV10-1
DNA: TGCGCCAGCACCCCGGGACAGAACACCGGGGAGCTGTTTTTT
CDR3: CASTPGQNTGELFF

length: 15
D: TRBD1
J: TRBJ2-7
size: NA
V: TRBV5-1
DNA: TGCGCCAGCAGCGGTGGACAGGGGCGGTTAGACGAGCAGTACTTC
CDR3: CASSGGQGRLDEQYF

length: 21
D: TRBD1
J: TRBJ1-1
size: NA
V: TRBV27
DNA: TGTGCCAGCAGTTTATCCGCCTTATTCCACCGGACAGGGGACAAGAACACTGAAGCTTTCTTT
CDR3: CASSLSALFHRTGDKNTEAFF

length: 16
D: NA
J: TRBJ2-1
size: NA
V: TRBV5-1
DNA: TGCGCCAGCAGCTTGGGTGTCAGCGCTCTTTACAATGAGCAGTTCTTC
CDR3: CASSLGVSALYNEQFF

length: 13
D: NA
J: TRBJ2-2
size: NA
V: TRBV7-8
DNA: TGTGCCAGCAGCCCCGTCTTCGCCGGGGAGCTGTTTTTT
CDR3: CASSPVFAGELFF

length: 16
D: NA
J: TRBJ1-4
size: NA
V: TRBV7-9
DNA: TGTGCCAGCAGCTTAGGCTGGGACTCCCGGAGTGAAAAACTGTTTTTT
CDR3: CASSLGWDSRSEKLFF

length: 15
D: TRBD1
J: TRBJ2-5
size: NA
V: TRBV18
DNA: TGTGCCAGCTCACCGGGACAGGGCGGCCAAGAGACCCAGTACTTC
CDR3: CASSPGQGGQETQYF

length: 15
D: TRBD1
J: TRBJ1-1
size: NA
V: TRBV18
DNA: TGTGCCAGCTCGCCGCCCGGACAGGGGTCGACTGAAGCTTTCTTT
CDR3: CASSPPGQGSTEAFF

length: 13
D: NA
J: TRBJ1-2
size: NA
V: TRBV24-1
DNA: TGTGCCACCAGATCGGACACCGCCTATGGCTACACCTTC
CDR3: CATRSDTAYGYTF

length: 14
D: TRBD1
J: TRBJ2-7
size: few
V: TRBV6-6
DNA: TGTGCCAGCACCCACGGGACAGCCATCTACGAGCAGTACTTC
CDR3: CASTHGTAIYEQYF

length: 14
D: NA
J: TRBJ1-1
size: NA
V: TRBV6-1
DNA: TGTGCCAGCAGTGAAGGGGGGGTGAACACTGAAGCTTTCTTT
CDR3: CASSEGGVNTEAFF

length: 14
D: NA
J: TRBJ1-2
size: NA
V: TRBV5-4
DNA: TGTGCCAGCAGCTTGCCGGCAGGGTTCGATGGCTACACCTTC
CDR3: CASSLPAGFDGYTF